These 30 T cell receptor beta chains were all obtained from the same sample, sequenced in a study of blood T cell repertoires in COVID-19 (dated by TCRdb to 2020 to 2022). The library was prepared using the immunoSEQ multiplex PCR assay. This immuneACCESS table, as held by TCRdb, lists in-frame sequences with V and J called but not all clones. Of the missing ones, under half trace to an unresolved V gene in checked studies; the others have no known cause. The sample profile shows 60,000 to 90,000 clones; 84% of them were found once. 20% to 25% of the sample comes from the top ten. Sequencing input: peripheral blood. Source of these receptors: a woman between 45 and 60 years old with acute or convalescent COVID-19.

A single count supports this clone. The genes are TRBV5-6 and TRBJ2-7, with 11 bases that match TRBD1. The V and J ends lost 7 bases and 3 bases, in that order; junction bases with no gene match: 6. Germline assignment: CDR1 SGHDT and CDR2 YYEEEE. CDR3 length: 14 residues. The CDR3 region is CASSGTGGGYEQYF. The CDR3 bases are TGTGCCAGCTCCGGGACAGGGGGGGGCTACGAGCAGTACTTC.

The chain is built from TRBV3-1 (or the pseudogene TRBV3-2) and TRBJ2-7, with D maybe TRBD2 (6 bases). V lost 1 base to trimming and J lost 4 bases, with 8 bases between them. Looked up from germline, CDR1 is LGHDT and CDR2 is YNNKEL (reference sequence). The CDR3 has 13 residues. The CDR3, as DNA: TGTGCCAGCAGCCAAGCTGCGGGGTACGAGCAGTACTTC. It specifies CASSQAAGYEQYF.

V and J are TRBV4-2 and TRBJ1-4; D unclear. Germline CDR1 is LGHNA and CDR2 is YNFKEQ. The CDR3 is made up of 15 amino acids. The V end was cut by 1 base, the J end by 8 bases, with 14 bases between. The DNA for the CDR3 is TGTGCCAGCAGCCAAGGAGGCGAAGCTAGGGAAAAACTGTTTTTT. Its translation: CASSQGGEAREKLFF.

J is TRBJ2-1 and V is TRBV7-6; D is possibly TRBD1 (6 bases). The V gene's germline CDR1 is SGHVS and CDR2 FNYEAQ. Deletions cut 5 bases from V and 4 bases from J, with 15 bases between. This CDR3 is 15 amino acids long. The CDR3 coding sequence is TGTGCCAGCAGCCGGGACAAGGGCGGGTACAATGAGCAGTTCTTC. It codes for CASSRDKGGYNEQFF. Using reference TRBV7-6 and TRBJ2-1 for the parts outside the CDR3, the full variable domain is GAGVSQSPRYKVTKRGQDVALRCDPISGHVSLYWYRQALGQGPEFLTYFNYEAQQDKSGLPNDRFSAERPEGSISTLTIQRTEQRDSAMYRCASSRDKGGYNEQFFGPGTRLTVL.

V is TRBV10-3 and J is TRBJ2-1; 10 bases line up with TRBD2. The CDR3 sequence is 13 residues long. Per the germline V gene, CDR1 is ENHRY and CDR2 is SYGVKD. J lost 8 bases, V lost 6 bases, and 4 bases had no gene match. CDR3 bases: TGTGCCATCAGCCAGCGGGAGGGGGATGAGCAGTTCTTC. This encodes CAISQREGDEQFF.

This clone was seen only a few times. The junction shows a germline mismatch at one end, possibly a read error. The genes are TRBV19 and TRBJ1-1, with 9 bases matching TRBD1. The CDR3 extends over 16 amino acids. Germline loops: CDR1 LNHDA, CDR2 SQIVND (reference sequence). CDR3 in amino acids: CASSAFGQGMNTEGFF. CDR3 in DNA: TGTGCCAGTAGTGCCTTCGGACAGGGGATGAACACTGAAGGTTTCTTT. The variable domain in full, with the rest retrieved from reference TRBV19 and TRBJ1-1, is DGGITQSPKYLFRKEGQNVTLSCEQNLNHDAMYWYRQDPGQGLRLIYYSQIVNDFQKGDIAEGYSVSREKKESFPLTVTSAQKNPTAFYLCASSAFGQGMNTEGFFGQGTRLTVV.

V is TRBV5-4 and J is TRBJ2-1; TRBD2 matches 9 bases. The V segment lost 4 bases and the J segment 10 bases; nucleotides outside the gene matches: 12. The CDR3 is made up of 15 amino acids. CDR1 SGHNT and CDR2 YYREEE come from the germline V gene (reference sequence). The CDR3 nucleotides read TGTGCCAGCAGCCCGGCAATCGGCGGGGGGGGCGAGCAGTTCTTC. This translates into CASSPAIGGGGEQFF.

The rearrangement uses TRBV27 and TRBJ2-1, with 10 nucleotides matching TRBD2. The CDR3 loop spans 13 amino acids. V lost 8 bases to trimming and J lost 6 bases; unmatched junction nucleotides: 4. From germline, CDR1 is MNHEY and CDR2 SMNVEV (reference sequence). The CDR3 DNA sequence: TGTGCCAGCTCGCTAGCGGGAGTCAATGAGCAGTTCTTC. Translated: CASSLAGVNEQFF.

This chain uses TRBV10-3 with TRBJ1-2, with 8 positions matching TRBD1. The CDR3 is 13 residues long. Germline assignment: CDR1 ENHRY and CDR2 SYGVKD. V lost 0 bases to trimming and J lost 6 bases; unmatched junction nucleotides: 0. This CDR3 is CAISESDRDGYTF. The DNA of the CDR3 is TGTGCCATCAGTGAGTCGGACAGGGATGGCTACACCTTC.

The J gene is TRBJ2-3, the V gene TRBV7-9, with a weak D call TRBD2 (5 bases). CDR3 size: 13 residues. Germline lookup yields CDR1 SEHNR and CDR2 FQNEAQ (reference sequence). Trimming took 5 bases from V and 5 from J, leaving 11 bases between them. CDR3: CASSHGLQDTQYF. CDR3 sequence (DNA): TGTGCCAGCAGCCACGGACTTCAAGATACGCAGTATTTT.

This chain joins TRBV7-9 and TRBJ2-3, with D hard to call. V shed 5 bases and J shed 4 bases, with 13 bases lying between them. CDR3 size: 14 residues. Germline-derived CDR1 and CDR2 are SEHNR and FQNEAQ (reference sequence). The CDR3 here is CASSLTSPSDTQYF. CDR3 nucleotide sequence: TGTGCCAGCAGCCTCACTTCCCCCTCAGATACGCAGTATTTT.

The V gene is TRBV14, the J gene TRBJ1-4; perhaps TRBD1 as D (5 bases). Per germline, CDR1 SGHDN and CDR2 FVKESK. V lost 3 bases, J lost 5 bases, and 13 bases lay in between. The CDR3 loop spans 15 amino acids. The CDR3 DNA is TGTGCCAGCAGCCACCGAACAGGACCCAATGAAAAACTGTTTTTT. This translates into CASSHRTGPNEKLFF.

V usage is TRBV21-1 and J usage is TRBJ1-6. TRBV21-1 is reported as a pseudogene. The CDR3 length is 15 residues. CDR3 protein: CASTYERDYNSPLHF. As DNA, the CDR3 is TGTGCCAGCACCTATGAGAGAGACTATAATTCACCCCTCCACTTT.

The chain combines TRBV30 with TRBJ2-3, with 7 nucleotides matching TRBD2. There are 14 residues in the CDR3. From germline, CDR1 is GTSNPN and CDR2 SVGIG (reference sequence). Trimming took 3 bases from V and 5 from J; bases not matched to a gene: 8. The CDR3 DNA sequence: TGTGCCTGGAGGATCCAGGGAGGGGAAGATACGCAGTATTTT. Its protein is CAWRIQGGEDTQYF.

V is TRBV6-5 and J is TRBJ1-2, with D perhaps matching TRBD1 (5 bases). There are 14 residues in the CDR3. The V gene's germline CDR1 is MNHEY and CDR2 SVGAGI. V was cut by 5 bases and J by 5 bases, with 15 bases left in between. For the CDR3, the DNA is TGTGCCAGCAGTACCGGGGGACTTCAGTATGGCTACACCTTC. Translating it yields CASSTGGLQYGYTF.

The V call is TRBV19, the J call TRBJ2-2; the match to TRBD2 covers 8 bases. Per germline, CDR1 LNHDA and CDR2 SQIVND (reference sequence). The CDR3 is 14 residues long. The junction had 1 base not matched to a gene; V was cut back by 2 bases and J by 5 bases. DNA for the CDR3: TGTGCCAGTAGTATACGGGGGGGTACCGGGGAGCTGTTTTTT. This sequence encodes CASSIRGGTGELFF.

The rearrangement links TRBV27 to TRBJ2-5; TRBD2 matches 16 bases. The CDR3 is 18 residues long. The junction had 10 bases not matched to a gene; V was cut back by 6 bases and J by 3 bases. Germline CDR1 MNHEY, CDR2 SMNVEV (reference sequence). In DNA form, the CDR3 reads TGTGCCAGCAGGGGACTAGCGGGGGGGCCGGCAACCAAAGAGACCCAGTACTTC. This sequence encodes CASRGLAGGPATKETQYF.

V is TRBV12-3 or TRBV12-4 and J is TRBJ2-3, with D possibly TRBD1 on 5 matching bases. The CDR3 contains 13 residues. V was clipped by 4 bases and J by 7 bases, with 12 bases between them. The CDR3 sequence: CASSWDGANTQYF. Here the CDR3 DNA reads TGTGCCAGCAGTTGGGATGGGGCCAATACGCAGTATTTT.

This rearrangement joins TRBV7-9 to TRBJ1-1; D is undetermined. CDR3 length: 15 residues. CDR1 and CDR2 (germline): SEHNR, FQNEAQ (reference sequence). V dropped 1 base and J dropped 6 bases, with 15 bases sitting between them. The chain's CDR3 is CASSLVRATAAEAFF. The CDR3 DNA sequence: TGTGCCAGCAGCTTAGTGAGGGCGACGGCGGCTGAAGCTTTCTTT.

This clone was counted a few times. The chain joins TRBV19 to TRBJ2-7, with 7 bases lining up with TRBD2. Germline CDR1 and CDR2: LNHDA and SQIVND (reference sequence). Germline trimming cut 9 bases from V and 6 bases from J; bases unmatched to any gene: 14. The CDR3 has 14 residues. This chain's CDR3 is CASSTSHPPGEQYF. The CDR3 nucleotides are TGTGCCAGCTCGACTAGCCACCCGCCTGGCGAGCAGTACTTC.

The rearrangement links TRBV9 to TRBJ2-1, with 11 bases identical to TRBD2. The germline V gene encodes CDR1 SGDLS and CDR2 YYNGEE. This CDR3 contains 16 residues. V dropped 1 base and J dropped 5; count of bases not matched to a gene: 5. The CDR3 spells CASSVTGTSGDNEQFF. The DNA for the CDR3 is TGTGCCAGCAGCGTAACCGGGACTAGCGGTGACAATGAGCAGTTCTTC.

This chain uses TRBV7-9 with TRBJ2-1, with D possibly being TRBD2 (6 bases). The V and J ends lost 5 bases and 7 bases respectively, with 15 bases between them. Germline V CDR1 and CDR2: SEHNR, FQNEAQ (reference sequence). There are 14 residues in the CDR3. The CDR3 here is CASSLGGEQNEQFF. The CDR3 nucleotides read TGTGCCAGCAGCCTCGGCGGGGAACAAAATGAGCAGTTCTTC.

The chain links TRBV7-2 to TRBJ2-7; weak D call: TRBD2 (6 bases). The CDR3 sequence is 14 residues long. V dropped 6 bases and J dropped 4 bases, with 16 bases sitting between them. Germline assignment: CDR1 SGHTA and CDR2 FQGNSA. The CDR3 protein is CASSAGLLVYEQYF. CDR3 sequence (DNA): TGTGCCAGCAGTGCGGGACTTCTAGTATACGAGCAGTACTTC.

The chain combines TRBV19 with TRBJ1-5; the match to TRBD1 covers 10 bases. There are 16 residues in the CDR3. The germline gives CDR1 LNHDA, CDR2 SQIVND (reference sequence). With 10 bases clipped from V and 0 bases from J, the junction kept 9 bases outside the gene matches. The DNA of the CDR3 is TGTGCCACCCAATCGCGGGACAGGGGTAGCAATCAGCCCCAGCATTTT. This encodes CATQSRDRGSNQPQHF.

CDR3 in amino acids: CASSSPGQGTYEQYF. The CDR3 DNA follows: TGTGCCAGCAGCTCACCGGGACAGGGTACCTACGAGCAGTACTTC. The chain has TRBV5-6 and TRBJ2-7; TRBD1 matches 9 bases. The ends lost 3 bases at V and 2 bases at J; junction bases unmatched: 6. Germline V CDR1 and CDR2: SGHDT, YYEEEE. The CDR3 is made up of 15 amino acids.

The chain couples TRBV6-1 to TRBJ2-3; a possible D gene is TRBD2 (6 bases). The V gene's germline CDR1 is MNHNS and CDR2 SASEGT. The CDR3 is made up of 14 amino acids. The germline V and J ends were trimmed by 3 bases and 2 bases, with 9 bases remaining between them. CDR3 DNA sequence: TGTGCCAGCAGTGACGGGACTCACACAGATACGCAGTATTTT. This sequence encodes CASSDGTHTDTQYF.

The J gene is TRBJ1-1, the V gene TRBV2; D is possibly TRBD1 (6 bases). Germline values: CDR1 SNHLY, CDR2 FYNNEI. The CDR3 runs 15 residues. V dropped 8 bases and J dropped 1 base, with 17 bases sitting between them. CDR3 region: CASARQGTTNTEAFF. The CDR3 nucleotides read TGTGCCAGCGCACGGCAGGGGACAACGAACACTGAAGCTTTCTTT.

V gene TRBV29-1 combines with J gene TRBJ2-7; the D gene is possibly TRBD1 (5 bases). The V gene lost 6 bases and the J gene lost 0 bases, with 9 bases spanning the gap. The CDR3 spans 12 residues. The germline V gene encodes CDR1 SQVTM and CDR2 ANQGSEA. CDR3 coding DNA: TGCAGCGTACAGGAGAGCTCCTACGAGCAGTACTTC. Its translation: CSVQESSYEQYF.

The genes are TRBV2 and TRBJ2-1; TRBD1 might be the D (5 bases). The CDR3 length is 14 residues. The V and J ends lost 8 bases and 3 bases respectively, with 14 bases between them. Germline V lookup: CDR1 SNHLY, CDR2 FYNNEI. CDR3 loop: CASRRQNSYNEQFF. The CDR3 region has the DNA TGTGCCAGCCGGAGACAGAACAGCTACAATGAGCAGTTCTTC.

The V gene is TRBV28, the J gene TRBJ1-4; the D is unclear. CDR3 length: 11 amino acids. Germline CDR1 is MDHEN and CDR2 is SYDVKM. Trimming removed 5 bases at V and 6 bases at J, with 4 bases between. The CDR3 bases are TGTGCCAGCAGTCTCTATGAAAAACTGTTTTTT. It translates to CASSLYEKLFF.